The clone carrying this TCR beta chain rates as medium-sized. Individual cDNA molecules each received unique molecular identifiers attached to them. TCRdb re-called the 5' RACE reads with MiXCR, one entry per CDR3 protein. The repertoire has almost 30,000 distinct CDR3 sequences, around 5.7% of them found once; the top ten carry 5% to 7%. The entry originates in a study of early T cells in non-severe SARS-CoV-2 infection. Trimming left V 5 bases short and J 0 bases short, with 14 bases between. Germline CDR1 is LNHDA and CDR2 is SQIVND (reference sequence). CDR3 size: 16 residues. Sample: whole blood. V usage is TRBV19 and J usage is TRBJ2-1; maybe TRBD1 (6 bases). This sequence was found in an adult who was a healthcare worker with PCR-confirmed SARS-CoV-2 infection or an uninfected control (not recorded which). CDR3 loop: CASSADRRSSYNEQFF. CDR3 nucleotide sequence: TGTGCCAGTAGTGCAGACAGGCGTAGCTCCTACAATGAGCAGTTCTTC.